A single sample is the source of the 3 T cell receptor beta chains below, sequenced in a study of shared clonotypes between healthy human individuals. The table came from immunoSEQ multiplex PCR; TCRdb's copy has only in-frame clones and leaves some out. Seen here are more than 850,000 clones, about four fifths observed once, and the top ten hold approximately 0.52%. The specimen sequenced was memory CD4+ T cells from PBMCs. Regarding subset: CD45RA-negative fraction. These receptors were taken from a young man in good health. Some clones in this sample may be carry-over from other donors' samples.

This clone appeared many times. The chain has TRBV28 and TRBJ2-1; 11 bases are shared with TRBD2. This CDR3 has 17 residues. V shed 6 bases and J 4 bases; nucleotides not matched to a gene: 11. Germline V CDR1 and CDR2: MDHEN, SYDVKM. The CDR3 protein is CASSSPPLAGVYNEQFF. DNA of the CDR3: TGTGCCAGCAGCTCCCCTCCACTAGCGGGAGTGTACAATGAGCAGTTCTTC.

This clone was seen only once. The rearrangement joins TRBV11-3 to TRBJ2-1; D call uncertain. The CDR3 is 13 residues long. V was shortened by 5 bases and J by 5 bases, with 10 bases between the two germline ends. Germline V gene data show CDR1 as SGHNT and CDR2 as YENEEA. The CDR3 loop reads CASSPGHDNEQFF. CDR3 coding DNA: TGTGCCAGCAGCCCCGGGCACGACAATGAGCAGTTCTTC.

V usage is TRBV25-1 and J usage is TRBJ1-2, with 9 bases fitting TRBD1. The CDR3 consists of 16 residues. CDR1 and CDR2 (germline): MGHDK, SYGVNS. V shed 4 bases, J shed 5 bases, and the junction held 11 bases outside the gene matches. Here the CDR3 reads CASSAFRTGDVYGYTF. CDR3 sequence (DNA): TGTGCCAGCAGTGCATTCCGGACAGGGGACGTATATGGCTACACCTTC.